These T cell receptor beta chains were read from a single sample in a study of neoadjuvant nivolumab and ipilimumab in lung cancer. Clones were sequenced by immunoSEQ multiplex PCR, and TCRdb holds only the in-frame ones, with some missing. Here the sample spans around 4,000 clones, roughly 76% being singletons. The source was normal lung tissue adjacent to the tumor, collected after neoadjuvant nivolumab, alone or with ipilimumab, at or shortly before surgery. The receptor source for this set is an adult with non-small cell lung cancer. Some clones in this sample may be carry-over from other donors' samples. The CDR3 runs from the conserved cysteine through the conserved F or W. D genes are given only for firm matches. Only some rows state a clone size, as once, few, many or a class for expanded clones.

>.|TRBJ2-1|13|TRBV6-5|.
TGTGCCAGCAGTTACTCAACAGGCCTTGAGCAGTTCTTC
CASSYSTGLEQFF
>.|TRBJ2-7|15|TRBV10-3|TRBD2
TGTGCCATCAGTGGTGTAGCGGGAAGCTCCTACGAGCAGTACTTC
CAISGVAGSSYEQYF
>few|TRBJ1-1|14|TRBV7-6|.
TGTGCCAGCAGCTCAGAAGCATCGAACACTGAAGCTTTCTTT
CASSSEASNTEAFF
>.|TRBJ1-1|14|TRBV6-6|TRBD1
TGTGCCAGCAGCGCGACAGGGAGGGACACTGAAGCTTTCTTT
CASSATGRDTEAFF
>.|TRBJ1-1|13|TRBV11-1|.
TGTGCCAGCAGCTTCGGGTGGGACACTGAAGCTTTCTTT
CASSFGWDTEAFF
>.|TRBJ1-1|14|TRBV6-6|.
TGTGCCAGCAGTTACGGGGGGATGAACACTGAAGCTTTCTTT
CASSYGGMNTEAFF
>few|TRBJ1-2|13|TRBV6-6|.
TGTGCCAGCAGTTTCAGCTCCAACTATGGCTACACCTTC
CASSFSSNYGYTF
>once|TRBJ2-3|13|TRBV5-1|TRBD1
TGCGCCAGCAGCCCCGGGACAGGCGACGCGCAGTATTTT
CASSPGTGDAQYF
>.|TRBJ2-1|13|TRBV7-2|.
TGTGCCAGCAGAACGGGGAATCTCGAGAAGCAGTTCTTC
CASRTGNLEKQFF
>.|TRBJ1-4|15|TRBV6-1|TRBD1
TGTGCCAGCAGTGAAGGGGGACAGGGGTATGAAAAACTGTTTTTT
CASSEGGQGYEKLFF
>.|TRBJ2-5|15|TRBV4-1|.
TGCGCCAGCAGCCAATCACAGGGTACGTTAGAGACCCAGTACTTC
CASSQSQGTLETQYF
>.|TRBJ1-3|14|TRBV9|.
TGTGCCAGCAGCGTAGGGGGCTTCGGAAACACCATATATTTT
CASSVGGFGNTIYF
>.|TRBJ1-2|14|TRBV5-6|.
TGTGCCAGCAGCTTGGAAGGTGGGAACTATGGCTACACCTTC
CASSLEGGNYGYTF
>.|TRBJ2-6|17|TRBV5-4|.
TGTGCCAGCAGCCCGGACAGCTTCAAATCTGGGGCCAACGTCCTGACTTTC
CASSPDSFKSGANVLTF
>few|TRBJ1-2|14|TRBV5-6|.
TGTGCCAGCTTCATTCGGGGGGAGGGCTATGGCTACACCTTC
CASFIRGEGYGYTF
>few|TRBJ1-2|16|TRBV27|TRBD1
TGTGCCAGCAGCCCGCCCTGGACAGGGGTTAACTATGGCTACACCTTC
CASSPPWTGVNYGYTF
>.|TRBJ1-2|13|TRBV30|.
TGTGCCTGGAGTGTACGGCAGGGAGTTGGCTACACCTTC
CAWSVRQGVGYTF
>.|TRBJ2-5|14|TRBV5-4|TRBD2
TGTGCCAGCAGCTTGGCGGGAGCGGGGGAGACCCAGTACTTC
CASSLAGAGETQYF
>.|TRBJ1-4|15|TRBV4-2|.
TGTGCCAGCAGCCAAGATGTTGGCATGGAGGGAAAACTGTTTTTT
CASSQDVGMEGKLFF
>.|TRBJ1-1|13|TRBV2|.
TGTGCCAGCAGTGAAGTCCGGAGCAGGGGCCCTTTCTTT
CASSEVRSRGPFF
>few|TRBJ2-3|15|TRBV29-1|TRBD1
TGCAGCTCGGGGAGGGGGACAGGGGCCACAGATACGCAGTATTTT
CSSGRGTGATDTQYF
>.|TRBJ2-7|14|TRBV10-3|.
TGTGCCATCAGTGTTGGGGGGCCCGGCAACGAGCAGTACTTC
CAISVGGPGNEQYF
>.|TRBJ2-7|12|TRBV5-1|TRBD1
TGCGCCAGCAGCTTGGCCGGGACAGGGGAGTACTTC
CASSLAGTGEYF
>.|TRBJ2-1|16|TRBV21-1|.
TGTGCCAGCAGCAAGCCGGACTGTAGCTCCTACAATGAGCAGTTCTTC
CASSKPDCSSYNEQFF
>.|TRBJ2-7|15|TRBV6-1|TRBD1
TGTGCCAGCAGTTCGATCAGGGGGCAATACCACGAGCAGTACTTC
CASSSIRGQYHEQYF
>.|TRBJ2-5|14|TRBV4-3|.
TGCGCCAGCAGCCAAGGGCATGGGATAGAGACCCAGTACTTC
CASSQGHGIETQYF
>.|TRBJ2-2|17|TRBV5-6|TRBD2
TGTGCCAGCAGCTTGGATCTAGCGGGAGGAAACACCGGGGAGCTGTTTTTT
CASSLDLAGGNTGELFF
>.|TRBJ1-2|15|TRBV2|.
TGTGCCAGCATAATAGGGCTAACTCGCAACTATGGCTACACCTTC
CASIIGLTRNYGYTF
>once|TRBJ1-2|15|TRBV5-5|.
TGTGCCAGCGGCGAGAGGTCGGCCTCTAACTATGGCTACACCTTC
CASGERSASNYGYTF
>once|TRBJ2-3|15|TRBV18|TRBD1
TGTGCCAGCTCAAGCACAGGGGCGAGCACAGATACGCAGTATTTT
CASSSTGASTDTQYF
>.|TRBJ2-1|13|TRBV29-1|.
TGCAGCGGGCCGGGACTTTCAGAAAATGAGCAGTTCTTC
CSGPGLSENEQFF
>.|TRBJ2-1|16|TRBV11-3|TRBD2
TGTGCCAGCAGCGCCTTGGTACTAGCGGGAGTCGATGAGCAGTTCTTC
CASSALVLAGVDEQFF
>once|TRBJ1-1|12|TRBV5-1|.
TGCGCCAGCAGCTTGGTAAAGGGGGAAGCTTTCTTT
CASSLVKGEAFF
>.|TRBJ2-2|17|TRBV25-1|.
TGTGCCAGCAGTGAGAGTTTGCGGGACAGCGGGGCCGGGGAGCTGTTTTTT
CASSESLRDSGAGELFF
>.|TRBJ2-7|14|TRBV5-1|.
TGCGCCAGCAGCTTGTTGGGGGTGGACTACGAGCAGTACTTC
CASSLLGVDYEQYF
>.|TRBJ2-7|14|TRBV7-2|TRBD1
TGTGCCAGCAGCCGAACGGACAGGGGCTACGAGCAGTACTTC
CASSRTDRGYEQYF
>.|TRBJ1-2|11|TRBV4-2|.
TGTGCCAGCAGCCAAACAGATGGCTACACCTTC
CASSQTDGYTF
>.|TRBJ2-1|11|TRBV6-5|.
TGTGCCAGCACCTTCGGGAATGAGCAGTTCTTC
CASTFGNEQFF
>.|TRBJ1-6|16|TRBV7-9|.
TGTGCCAGCAGCTTCGACCGACTCGTCCAAAATTCACCCCTCCACTTT
CASSFDRLVQNSPLHF
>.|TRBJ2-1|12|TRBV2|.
TGTGCCAGCCGAGGAACGGGACGTGAGCAGTTCTTC
CASRGTGREQFF
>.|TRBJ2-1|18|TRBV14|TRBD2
TGTGCCAGCAGCCCCGGGACTAGCGGGAGTTTTTACTACAATGAGCAGTTCTTC
CASSPGTSGSFYYNEQFF
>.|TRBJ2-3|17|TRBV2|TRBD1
TGTGCCACCAAAGGACAGGGGATTGGTAGTAGCACAGATACGCAGTATTTT
CATKGQGIGSSTDTQYF
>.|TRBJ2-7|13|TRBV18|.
TGTGCCAGCTCACCACCTATCTCCTACGAGCAGTACTTC
CASSPPISYEQYF
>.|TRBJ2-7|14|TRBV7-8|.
TGTGCCAGCAGCTTAGGAGCAGGGGCCTACGAGCAGTACTTC
CASSLGAGAYEQYF
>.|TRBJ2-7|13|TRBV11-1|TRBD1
TGTGCCAGCAGCTTTACGACAGGGTACGAGCAGTACTTC
CASSFTTGYEQYF
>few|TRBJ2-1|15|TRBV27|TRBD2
TGTGCCAGCAGCCACTCTACGGGAGGGCCTCTGGAGCAGTTCTTC
CASSHSTGGPLEQFF